This T cell receptor beta chain was found in a study of blood T cell repertoires in COVID-19. Background on the study: COVID-19 samples, acute and convalescent, were from the United States, Italy and Spain. PBMCs, B-cell-depleted T cells, or T cells provided the cDNA or gDNA that made up the material.

Original methodology: Amplification from reference gene primers served as the basis for estimated nucleated cell counts. Libraries were prepared by immunoSEQ multiplex PCR; TCRdb keeps only in-frame clonotypes and omits some of them. V, J and clone size derive from that table, while D and trimming were established from the DNA sequence. Of 55,000 to 75,000 clones detected, roughly 90% appear once; the ten largest clones hold 1.1% to 1.5%. Material for sequencing was peripheral blood. This receptor was identified in a man in his 60s with acute or convalescent COVID-19.

The CDR3 sequence: CASSPPIGAGRDDYTF. In DNA form, the CDR3 reads TGTGCCAGCTCACCACCGATTGGGGCGGGAAGGGACGACTACACCTTC. The rearrangement uses TRBV18 and TRBJ1-2; D is possibly TRBD1 (5 bases). V lost 0 bases to trimming and J lost 10 bases, with 21 bases between them. The germline V gene has CDR1 KGHSH and CDR2 LQKENI. The CDR3 is made up of 16 amino acids.